The rows below give T cell receptor beta chains drawn from one sample of a study of blood T cells in healthy people across ages. TCRdb re-called the 5' RACE reads through MiXCR, storing one row per CDR3 protein. This sample yields about 1.1 million distinct CDR3 sequences, of which approximately 38% are seen a single time; about an eighth belongs to the top ten. Sequenced sample: blood. These receptors all stem from a young man in good health. Both conserved end residues are part of each CDR3. Each record gives: D gene, clone size, V gene, J gene, CDR3 protein, CDR3 DNA. D genes are given only for firm matches. Clone size is shown for a subset of rows, as once, few, many or a class of expanded clone.

d_call: .
clone_size: .
v_call: TRBV4-3
j_call: TRBJ1-1
cdr3_aa: CASSQGLGLSTEAFF
cdr3_nt: TGCGCCAGCAGCCAAGGTTTGGGTTTGAGCACTGAAGCTTTCTTT

d_call: .
clone_size: few
v_call: TRBV30
j_call: TRBJ2-7
cdr3_aa: CAWSTGTGRSEQYF
cdr3_nt: TGTGCCTGGAGTACCGGGACCGGACGTTCCGAGCAGTACTTC

d_call: TRBD1
clone_size: .
v_call: TRBV29-1
j_call: TRBJ1-3
cdr3_aa: CSVEGDRGNTIYF
cdr3_nt: TGCAGCGTTGAAGGGGACAGGGGAAACACCATATATTTT

d_call: TRBD1
clone_size: few
v_call: TRBV12-3/TRBV12-4
j_call: TRBJ2-1
cdr3_aa: CASSWGQGNYNEQFF
cdr3_nt: TGTGCCAGCAGTTGGGGACAGGGGAACTACAATGAGCAGTTCTTC

d_call: .
clone_size: few
v_call: TRBV20-1
j_call: TRBJ2-3
cdr3_aa: CSAPGQRTDTQYF
cdr3_nt: TGCAGTGCCCCCGGACAGAGGACAGATACGCAGTATTTT

d_call: .
clone_size: .
v_call: TRBV29-1
j_call: TRBJ2-1
cdr3_aa: CSGRDGTYNEQFF
cdr3_nt: TGCAGCGGGAGGGACGGCACCTACAATGAGCAGTTCTTC

d_call: .
clone_size: .
v_call: TRBV18
j_call: TRBJ2-1
cdr3_aa: CASSPSGLDYNEQFF
cdr3_nt: TGTGCCAGCTCACCAAGCGGGCTAGACTACAATGAGCAGTTCTTC

d_call: .
clone_size: .
v_call: TRBV7-9
j_call: TRBJ2-3
cdr3_aa: CASSSRVQRPDTQYF
cdr3_nt: TGTGCCAGCAGTTCCAGGGTACAACGCCCAGATACGCAGTATTTT

d_call: TRBD1
clone_size: .
v_call: TRBV6-5
j_call: TRBJ1-5
cdr3_aa: CASSYLRGTEAAQPQHF
cdr3_nt: TGTGCCAGCAGCTACCTTCGGGGGACAGAAGCAGCCCAGCCCCAGCATTTT

d_call: .
clone_size: .
v_call: TRBV7-2
j_call: TRBJ1-3
cdr3_aa: CASSLYYSLSGNTIYF
cdr3_nt: TGTGCCAGCAGCTTATACTACAGCCTCTCTGGAAACACCATATATTTT

d_call: .
clone_size: .
v_call: TRBV4-3
j_call: TRBJ1-1
cdr3_aa: CASSLRGGGQLRSTEAFF
cdr3_nt: TGCGCCAGCAGCCTGAGGGGAGGAGGGCAACTCCGGAGCACTGAAGCTTTCTTT

d_call: .
clone_size: few
v_call: TRBV7-2
j_call: TRBJ1-2
cdr3_aa: CASSLWDKASGYTF
cdr3_nt: TGTGCCAGCAGCCTATGGGACAAAGCCAGTGGCTACACCTTC

d_call: .
clone_size: .
v_call: TRBV12-3/TRBV12-4
j_call: TRBJ2-1
cdr3_aa: CASSFGGTPSEQFF
cdr3_nt: TGTGCCAGCAGTTTTGGCGGGACGCCCAGCGAGCAGTTCTTC

d_call: TRBD1
clone_size: .
v_call: TRBV12-3/TRBV12-4
j_call: TRBJ1-6
cdr3_aa: CASSLGGDRGLENSPLHF
cdr3_nt: TGTGCCAGCAGTTTAGGAGGGGACAGGGGGTTGGAGAATTCACCCCTCCACTTT

d_call: .
clone_size: .
v_call: TRBV7-2
j_call: TRBJ2-1
cdr3_aa: CASSSNGREQFF
cdr3_nt: TGTGCCAGCAGCTCTAATGGGCGTGAGCAGTTCTTC

d_call: TRBD1
clone_size: once
v_call: TRBV10-2
j_call: TRBJ1-6
cdr3_aa: CASSEAAGGRSPLHF
cdr3_nt: TGCGCCAGCAGTGAGGCAGCAGGGGGTAGGTCACCCCTCCACTTT

d_call: TRBD2
clone_size: few
v_call: TRBV4-1
j_call: TRBJ2-3
cdr3_aa: CASSQGLAAQGSTDTQYF
cdr3_nt: TGCGCCAGCAGCCAGGGACTAGCGGCACAAGGGAGTACTGATACGCAGTATTTT

d_call: TRBD2
clone_size: .
v_call: TRBV12-3/TRBV12-4
j_call: TRBJ2-5
cdr3_aa: CASSLIGGADQETQYF
cdr3_nt: TGTGCCAGCAGTTTAATCGGGGGGGCGGACCAAGAGACCCAGTACTTC

d_call: .
clone_size: .
v_call: TRBV7-2
j_call: TRBJ2-1
cdr3_aa: CASSLRGVRYNEQFF
cdr3_nt: TGTGCCAGCAGCCTTCGAGGGGTGCGCTACAATGAGCAGTTCTTC

d_call: TRBD2
clone_size: .
v_call: TRBV24-1
j_call: TRBJ2-3
cdr3_aa: CATSGGKFTDTQYF
cdr3_nt: TGTGCCACCAGCGGGGGGAAATTCACAGATACGCAGTATTTT

d_call: .
clone_size: once
v_call: TRBV2
j_call: TRBJ2-1
cdr3_aa: CASSSEAQFF
cdr3_nt: TGTGCCAGCAGCAGCGAGGCCCAGTTCTTC

d_call: .
clone_size: few
v_call: TRBV6-6
j_call: TRBJ2-3
cdr3_aa: CASSDSGVDTQYF
cdr3_nt: TGTGCCAGCAGTGACAGTGGGGTGGATACGCAGTATTTT

d_call: TRBD1
clone_size: .
v_call: TRBV10-3
j_call: TRBJ1-1
cdr3_aa: CAISGTGRVETEAFF
cdr3_nt: TGTGCCATCAGTGGGACAGGGAGGGTTGAAACTGAAGCTTTCTTT

d_call: .
clone_size: .
v_call: TRBV6-1
j_call: TRBJ2-3
cdr3_aa: CASSEVLATDTQYF
cdr3_nt: TGTGCCAGCAGTGAAGTTCTGGCCACAGATACGCAGTATTTT

d_call: .
clone_size: many
v_call: TRBV5-1
j_call: TRBJ1-4
cdr3_aa: CASSLAPAGANEKLFF
cdr3_nt: TGCGCCAGCAGCTTGGCGCCGGCCGGGGCTAATGAAAAACTGTTTTTT

d_call: .
clone_size: .
v_call: TRBV9
j_call: TRBJ2-1
cdr3_aa: CASSAFPGLSNYNEQFF
cdr3_nt: TGTGCCAGCAGCGCATTTCCGGGGCTCTCTAATTACAATGAGCAGTTCTTC

d_call: .
clone_size: .
v_call: TRBV7-9
j_call: TRBJ1-1
cdr3_aa: CASSPVGTAKNTEAFF
cdr3_nt: TGTGCCAGCAGCCCAGTAGGGACGGCAAAGAACACTGAAGCTTTCTTT

d_call: TRBD2
clone_size: few
v_call: TRBV27
j_call: TRBJ2-1
cdr3_aa: CASSLSRSGGGCEQFF
cdr3_nt: TGTGCCAGCAGTTTATCCCGTAGCGGGGGAGGGTGTGAGCAGTTCTTC

d_call: TRBD2
clone_size: many
v_call: TRBV14
j_call: TRBJ2-1
cdr3_aa: CASRPTSGSYNEQFF
cdr3_nt: TGTGCCAGCAGACCCACTAGCGGGTCCTACAATGAGCAGTTCTTC

d_call: .
clone_size: .
v_call: TRBV3-1
j_call: TRBJ2-7
cdr3_aa: CASSQDRAGSPYF
cdr3_nt: TGTGCCAGCAGCCAAGATCGGGCAGGGTCGCCGTACTTC